This TCR beta chain was profiled in a study of cytomegalovirus exposure and HLA in healthy donors (dated by TCRdb to about 2017). Describing the broader study: According to an earlier analysis of 587 of the donors, roughly 180 million T cells yielded some 120 million unique TCR beta sequences and around 300 Gb of sequence data. An early release that covered some 630 HLA-typed donors contained about 300 gigabases of sequencing data and 80 million or so unique TCR sequences. Of the 300 to 500 genotyped donors, 65% to 90% were placed in the genetic ancestry cluster associated with self-reported Caucasian donors. The study was designed to test whether signatures of past pathogen exposure could be identified by cataloging public T cell receptors. Using immunosequencing, the study profiled T cell repertoires from 500 to 800 subjects and related those repertoires to cytomegalovirus serostatus. Along with the 666-subject first cohort, a separate validation cohort of roughly 110 different subjects was used. To predict cytomegalovirus infection status, the study combined high-throughput TCR immunosequencing, statistical association of individual TCRs with disease status, and machine learning. A later analysis re-analyzed previously published TCR beta repertoires from 666 donors and added high-resolution HLA genotyping to study TCR occurrence patterns. In the later analysis, no new phenotypic data were used to find candidate immune exposures; instead, reliance was placed on TCR beta sequences and their occurrence across donors. To decide whether each TCR beta V gene segment behaved as functional or pseudogenic, an earlier analysis of 587 of the donors relied on high-throughput TCR beta sequencing. Donor age, sex, ethnicity and CMV serostatus were compiled together with the repertoire data. A later genetic analysis used genome-wide SNP genotypes for about three fifths of the 666 donors, treating that subset as a discovery cohort. Every repertoire in the discovery cohort had been generated on one and the same sequencing platform. HLA typing covered class I and class II loci at four-digit resolution. The number of donors typed differed by locus, with about 629-630 for A, B, C, DRB1 and DQB1, over 500 for DQA1, about 610 for DPA1, and over 400 for DPB1. About five DR-DQ haplotypes were handled as single units for association and clustering, since linkage in the cohort was strong. Among 300 to 450 genotyped donors of the cohort, an average of approximately 250,000 unique TCR beta nucleotide sequences were sequenced per donor, around 20% of them non-productive.

Study-level results and caveats: An association between a missense DCLRE1C variant and V-gene and J-gene trimming of TCR beta chains was found in a later genetic analysis and replicated in an independent cohort. The earlier analysis of 587 of the donors excluded about 16 rarely observed V segments, including chromosome 9 orphons, because counts were too low. A later analysis found that HLA-associated TCR beta chains were more clonally expanded and had lower generation probabilities than equally common non-associated chains. It was suggested by the authors that the approach could potentially be generalized to other disease states and immunological phenotypes. Broadly in line with IMGT annotations, most TCR beta V segments showed up in productive rearrangements about 87% or about 30% of the time in an earlier analysis of several hundred of the donors. The 87-base-pair reads could not distinguish some IMGT-functional V segments, including TRBV6-2 and TRBV6-3, so those segments were excluded. Only TCR beta chains were sequenced in this cohort, and the absence of alpha or paired-chain data limited detectable features. Because some donors lacked HLA typing at each locus, the association tests relied only on the typed subset. Presence/absence analyses assumed roughly uniform sequencing depth across donors, an assumption that may not hold. According to a later genetic analysis, donors in an Asian-associated ancestry cluster had fewer N-insertions in productive TCRs than the roughly 670-donor mean. When HLA alleles, especially DR and DQ, strongly co-occurred, TCR associations were difficult to assign to individual alleles. In vitro tests confirmed that three of the cytomegalovirus-associated TCR beta chains recognize cytomegalovirus antigens. Cytomegalovirus status was reported to be diagnosed by the classifier with high specificity and sensitivity in both the original and validation cohorts. A further reported finding was that TCR beta sequences accurately predicted the HLA-A and HLA-B alleles for most subjects in the first cohort. A cluster of highly shared sequence variants was judged likely to be a technical artifact of the sequencing pipeline. Linkage disequilibrium might explain the correlated functional status among segregating V segments, but an unknown experimental factor could not be ruled out. The only immune exposure information available for the cohort was CMV serostatus. Most TCR sequences were observed very rarely across donors, whereas some public TCRs were present in many individuals. A later analysis found that most CMV-associated TCR beta chains appeared HLA-restricted, with HLA associations seemingly driven largely by CMV exposure. In a later analysis, several top co-occurrence clusters were reported to appear linked to parvovirus B19, influenza, CMV and Epstein-Barr virus. At a false discovery rate of 0.05, a later analysis linked under 20,000 TCR beta sequences to specific HLA alleles. In a later analysis, TCR association rates were found to vary across HLA loci, with the most associated TCRs seen for DRB1 alleles and the fewest for HLA-C alleles. The study listed over 150 TCR beta chains as associated with cytomegalovirus.

Concerning this clone itself: Its recognized antigen is unknown. No quality values exist for individual bases; no much larger clone is one base distant.

The cohort was made up of roughly 670 healthy bone marrow donors. At the time of sampling, every cohort member was nominally healthy, though immune exposures that went unrecorded were likely present. The donor was CMV seropositive and belonged to the group of over 250 seropositive cohort members. Every donor gave a peripheral blood sample, and the peripheral blood mononuclear cells from that sample were used for TCR beta sequencing. Genomic DNA extraction from the blood cell samples was performed with the Qiagen DNeasy Blood Extraction Kit. Libraries were prepared through the immunoSEQ multiplex PCR assay. The multiplex PCR relied on a mix of 60 forward primers for TCR Vbeta segments and 13 reverse primers for TCR Jbeta segments. The CDR3 region of rearranged TCR beta genes was amplified from genomic DNA with a multiplex PCR assay. Amplified TCR beta libraries were sequenced as 87-base-pair reads on the Illumina HiSeq System. Processing in the source paper ran as follows. A later analysis counted approximately 84 million unique TCR beta chains across the 670 or so repertoires, and 10 million to 12 million of these chains were shared by at least two donors. To remove PCR and sequencing errors, raw reads were error-corrected and collapsed into unique sequences using a nearest-neighbor algorithm that merged closely related sequences. To assign V, D and J gene segments, CDR3 sequences were aligned to IMGT reference sequences. Each retained sequence needed at least a six-nucleotide match to both a V gene segment and a J gene segment. A rearrangement was called productive if the CDR3 had no stop codons and remained in frame with V and J, and every other rearrangement was called non-productive. CDR3 was defined by IMGT convention, running from the second conserved V-encoded cysteine to the conserved J-encoded phenylalanine. The earlier analysis of 587 of the donors excluded any sequence lacking an unambiguous match to a single V gene segment. An earlier analysis of about 600 of the donors called V segments functional above 56.7% productive rearrangements and segregating when the between-donor standard deviation exceeded 5%. A statistical classification framework was built for diagnosing cytomegalovirus status from the catalog of TCR beta chain sequences. A later analysis assigned V and J genes by comparing TCR nucleotide sequences with IMGT/GENE-DB human TR gene sequences. Using the TCRdist pipeline, a later analysis assigned CDR3 sequences along with most-parsimonious VDJ recombination scenarios. In a later analysis, each TCR beta chain was defined by its CDR3 amino acid sequence together with its V-gene family, and reads without a unique V-gene family were excluded. To address suspected cross-contamination and a sequencing artifact, a later analysis removed a few hundred highly shared, low-generation-probability nucleotide sequences. In a later analysis, a clonal expansion index was calculated for each public chain from normalized within-repertoire ranks of inferred template counts. Generation probabilities in a later analysis came from a VDJ recombination model fitted to out-of-frame rearrangements, and those results were checked against IGoR. Hypergeometric tests were used in a later analysis to score TCR-TCR, TCR-HLA and TCR-CMV co-occurrence, with a repertoire-size bias correction applied to the TCR pairs. False discovery rates were estimated in a later analysis by permuting HLA or CMV assignments 20 times. In a later analysis, co-occurring TCRs were grouped with DBSCAN, and TCRdist sequence similarity was added when clustering was performed within HLA-allele-positive subsets. Co-occurrence clustering excluded repertoires with fewer than 30,000 or more than 120,000 public chains, plus five with anomalous nucleotide sharing. As stored in TCRdb, this immuneACCESS dataset retains in-frame rearrangements with V and J assigned. A fraction of the clones does not appear; measured against another copy, unresolved V genes explain less than half of the discrepancy, and the remainder lacks a known reason. The V and J calls and clone size are taken from that table; D and trimming were inferred from the DNA. Counted in this sample were 100,000 to 150,000 clones; under 85% of them appeared once. The ten most abundant clones make up roughly 12% of the sample.

V lost 4 bases and J lost 3 bases; the stretch between them is 13 bases long. The CDR3 runs 13 residues from the cysteine to the phenylalanine. The kept DNA is CDR3 alone, 39 bases in frame from the first base. Sequences SQVTM (CDR1) and ANQGSEA (CDR2) are obtained from the germline V gene. The V and J segments used are TRBV29-1 and TRBJ2-7, with TRBD2 tentatively as D gene (5 bases match). Material: PBMCs. The sequence derives from a middle-aged woman in good health and CMV-seropositive. CDR3 reads: CSVGASSNYEQYF. The DNA sequence reads TGCAGCGTTGGGGCTAGCTCTAACTACGAGCAGTACTTC.